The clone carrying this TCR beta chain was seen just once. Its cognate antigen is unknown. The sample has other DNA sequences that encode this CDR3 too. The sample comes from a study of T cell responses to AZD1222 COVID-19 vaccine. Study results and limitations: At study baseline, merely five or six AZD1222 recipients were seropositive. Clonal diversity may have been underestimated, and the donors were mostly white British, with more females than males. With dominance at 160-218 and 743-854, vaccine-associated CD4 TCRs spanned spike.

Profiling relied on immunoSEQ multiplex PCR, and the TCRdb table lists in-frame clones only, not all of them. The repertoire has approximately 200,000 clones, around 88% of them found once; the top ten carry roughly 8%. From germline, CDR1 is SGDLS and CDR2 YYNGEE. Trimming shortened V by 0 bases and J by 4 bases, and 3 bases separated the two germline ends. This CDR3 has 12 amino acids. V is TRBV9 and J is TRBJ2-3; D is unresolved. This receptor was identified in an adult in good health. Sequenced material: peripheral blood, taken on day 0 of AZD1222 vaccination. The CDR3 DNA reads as TGTGCCAGCAGCGTAGGGGCAGATACGCAGTATTTT. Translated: CASSVGADTQYF.